The entry below describes one T cell receptor (beta chain). Its antigen is as yet unknown. This sample is part of a study of identical twins' blood T cells. As for the study in general: Approximately 50 million reads covered about six alpha-chain and about six beta-chain libraries.

Study-wide results and caveats: Twins shared about as many clonotypes as their cloneset sizes predicted. Abundant TCRbeta CDR3s overlapped more between twins than with unrelated donors.

Each TCR cDNA library carried sample-specific barcodes on both ends. Each CDR3 protein is one row after TCRdb ran MiXCR on the 5' RACE reads. The sample contains 350,000 to 400,000 distinct CDR3 sequences, about 28% of which appear only once. Sequenced input: PBMCs. This clonotype originated in a woman aged 18-50 years in good health.

The CDR3: CASSIVRNTEAFF. DNA for the CDR3: TGTGCCAGTAGTATCGTCAGGAACACTGAAGCTTTCTTT. V is TRBV19 and J is TRBJ1-1; D not certain. Trimming stripped 3 bases from V and 1 base from J, with 6 bases between. Germline CDR1 reads LNHDA; CDR2 reads SQIVND (reference sequence). This CDR3 comprises 13 residues.